This T cell receptor (beta chain) was obtained from a study of identical twins. Study-wide findings and caveats: Researchers caution that invariant MAIT and iNKT cells could partly confound zero-insertion analyses. Fewer insertions were carried by abundant cord blood beta clonotypes, but none was seen in memory repertoires.

This CDR3 is built from 16 residues. With 2 bases clipped from V and 2 bases from J, the junction kept 9 bases outside the gene matches. cDNA molecules carried unique molecular identifiers, and template switching added a universal primer site. TCRdb used MiXCR to reprocess the 5' RACE reads, holding one entry per CDR3 protein. The data show just under 650,000 distinct CDR3 sequences, with roughly 6.6% seen just once and roughly 1.5% held by the top ten. A note on this clonotype: Its antigen is as yet unknown.

Separately, the same data were catalogued under a study of yellow fever vaccine responses in identical twins.

The genes are TRBV12-3 or TRBV12-4 and TRBJ2-7, with 7 bases that match TRBD1. Sequencing was done on a sample of PBMCs. This receptor was identified in a woman under 30 in good health. The CDR3 DNA follows: TGTGCCAGCAGTTTATTAGGGGGCTGGGGGACCTACGAGCAGTACTTC. Residues: CASSLLGGWGTYEQYF.